The T cell receptor (beta chain) described here comes from a study of vaccination effects on CD4 cells after COVID-19. Assay: immunoSEQ multiplex PCR; the TCRdb copy retains only in-frame clones and omits some. The data show just over 55,000 clones, with around four fifths seen just once and about 4.5% held by the top ten. Once cultured for approximately 10 days, the cells underwent separation to obtain CD4+ T cells. Participants got two doses of BNT162b2 or mRNA-1273 vaccine. On days 3 and 7, fresh IL-2 medium replaced half the medium. The V gene lost 1 base and the J gene lost 4 bases, with 9 bases spanning the gap. The germline CDR1 and CDR2 sequences are SGHRS and YFSETQ. The CDR3 runs 14 residues. Concerning this clone itself: The antigen is undetermined.

This receptor was obtained from a human donor who received a COVID-19 vaccine. The sample was CD4+ T cells from PBMCs cultured without peptide, taken after COVID-19 vaccination. V is TRBV5-1 and J is TRBJ1-5, with D unresolved. The CDR3 DNA sequence: TGCGCCAGCAGCTTGATGGGATCTAATCAGCCCCAGCATTTT. This codes for CASSLMGSNQPQHF. The whole variable domain, filled in from reference TRBV5-1 and TRBJ1-5, reads KAGVTQTPRYLIKTRGQQVTLSCSPISGHRSVSWYQQTPGQGLQFLFEYFSETQRNKGNFPGRFSGRQFSNSRSEMNVSTLELGDSALYLCASSLMGSNQPQHFGDGTRLSIL.